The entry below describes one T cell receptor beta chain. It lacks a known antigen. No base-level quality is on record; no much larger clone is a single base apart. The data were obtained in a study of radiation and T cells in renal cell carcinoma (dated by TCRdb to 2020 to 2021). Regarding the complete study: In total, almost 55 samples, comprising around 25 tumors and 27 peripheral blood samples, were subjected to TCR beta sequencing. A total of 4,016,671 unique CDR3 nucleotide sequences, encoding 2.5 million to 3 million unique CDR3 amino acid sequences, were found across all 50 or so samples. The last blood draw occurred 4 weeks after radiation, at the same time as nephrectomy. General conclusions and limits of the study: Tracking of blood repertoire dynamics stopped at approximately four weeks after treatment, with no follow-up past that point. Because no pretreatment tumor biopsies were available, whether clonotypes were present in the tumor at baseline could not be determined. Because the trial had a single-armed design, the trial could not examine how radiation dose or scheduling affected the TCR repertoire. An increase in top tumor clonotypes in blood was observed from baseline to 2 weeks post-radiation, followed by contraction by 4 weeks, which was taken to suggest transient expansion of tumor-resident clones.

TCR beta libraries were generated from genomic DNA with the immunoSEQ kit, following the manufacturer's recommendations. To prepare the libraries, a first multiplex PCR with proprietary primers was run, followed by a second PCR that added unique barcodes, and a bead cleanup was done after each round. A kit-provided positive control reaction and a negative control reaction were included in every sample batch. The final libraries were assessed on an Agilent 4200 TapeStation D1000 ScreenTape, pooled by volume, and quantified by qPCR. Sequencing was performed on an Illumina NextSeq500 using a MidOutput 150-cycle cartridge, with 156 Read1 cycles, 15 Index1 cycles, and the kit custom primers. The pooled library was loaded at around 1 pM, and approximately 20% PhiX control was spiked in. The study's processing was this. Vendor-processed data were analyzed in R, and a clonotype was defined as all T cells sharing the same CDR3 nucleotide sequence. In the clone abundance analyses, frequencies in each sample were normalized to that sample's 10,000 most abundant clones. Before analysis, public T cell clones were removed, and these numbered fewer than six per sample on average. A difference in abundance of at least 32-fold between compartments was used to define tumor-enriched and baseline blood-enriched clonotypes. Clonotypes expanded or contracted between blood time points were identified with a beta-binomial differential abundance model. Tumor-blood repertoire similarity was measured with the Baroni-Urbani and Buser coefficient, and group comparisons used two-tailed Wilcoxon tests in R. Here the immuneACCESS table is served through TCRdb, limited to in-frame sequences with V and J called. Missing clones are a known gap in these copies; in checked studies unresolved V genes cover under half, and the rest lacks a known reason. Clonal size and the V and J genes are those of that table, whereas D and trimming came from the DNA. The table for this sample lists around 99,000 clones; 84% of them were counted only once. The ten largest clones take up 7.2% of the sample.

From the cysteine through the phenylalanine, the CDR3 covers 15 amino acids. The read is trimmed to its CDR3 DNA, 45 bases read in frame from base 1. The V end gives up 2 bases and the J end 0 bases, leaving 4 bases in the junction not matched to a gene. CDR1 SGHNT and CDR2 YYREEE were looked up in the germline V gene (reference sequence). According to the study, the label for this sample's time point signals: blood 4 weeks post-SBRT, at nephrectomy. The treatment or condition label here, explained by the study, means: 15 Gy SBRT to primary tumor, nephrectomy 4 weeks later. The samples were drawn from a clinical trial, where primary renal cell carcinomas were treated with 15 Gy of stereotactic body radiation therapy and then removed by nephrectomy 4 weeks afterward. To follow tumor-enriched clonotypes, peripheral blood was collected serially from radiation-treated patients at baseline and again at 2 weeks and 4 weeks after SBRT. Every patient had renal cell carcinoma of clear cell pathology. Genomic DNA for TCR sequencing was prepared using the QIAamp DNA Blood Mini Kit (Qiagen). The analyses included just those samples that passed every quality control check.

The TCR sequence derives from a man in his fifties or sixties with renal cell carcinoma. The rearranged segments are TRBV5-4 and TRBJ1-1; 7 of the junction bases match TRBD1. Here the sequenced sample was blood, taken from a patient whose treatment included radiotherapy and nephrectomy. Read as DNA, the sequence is TGTGCCAGCAGCTTACCTGGGACAGTGAACACTGAAGCTTTCTTT. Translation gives CASSLPGTVNTEAFF. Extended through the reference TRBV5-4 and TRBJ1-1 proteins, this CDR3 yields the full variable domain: ETGVTQSPTHLIKTRGQQVTLRCSSQSGHNTVSWYQQALGQGPQFIFQYYREEENGRGNFPPRFSGLQFPNYSSELNVNALELDDSALYLCASSLPGTVNTEAFFGQGTRLTVV.